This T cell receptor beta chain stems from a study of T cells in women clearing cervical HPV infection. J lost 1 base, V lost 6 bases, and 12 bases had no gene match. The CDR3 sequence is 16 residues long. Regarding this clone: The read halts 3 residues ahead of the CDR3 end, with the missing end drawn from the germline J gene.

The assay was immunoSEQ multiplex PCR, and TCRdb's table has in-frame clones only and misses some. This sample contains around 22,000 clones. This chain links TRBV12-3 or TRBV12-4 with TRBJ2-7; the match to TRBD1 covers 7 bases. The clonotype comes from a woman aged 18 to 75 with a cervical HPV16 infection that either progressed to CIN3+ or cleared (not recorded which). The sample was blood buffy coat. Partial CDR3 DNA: TGTGCCAGCAGCCCTCCGGGACAGAGGTGGTCCTACGAG. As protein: CASSPPGQRWSYE. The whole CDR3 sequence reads CASSPPGQRWSYEQYF.